The next 3 T cell receptor beta chains were all read from a single sample in a study of OX40 agonist ivuxolimab in advanced cancers. Sequenced by immunoSEQ multiplex PCR; TCRdb stores in-frame clones only, minus some. This sample has 90,000 or so clones, with roughly nine tenths found just once. This specimen was CD4+ or CD8+ T cells sorted from blood, taken in a trial of the OX40 agonist ivuxolimab. These receptors originate from an adult with an advanced solid tumor such as melanoma, head and neck, liver or kidney cancer.

A few counts support this clone. The rearrangement joins TRBV7-2 to TRBJ2-1; no clear D gene. The germline V gene has CDR1 SGHTA and CDR2 FQGNSA. This CDR3 is built from 13 residues. V was clipped by 4 bases and J by 10 bases, with 14 bases between them. CDR3 sequence reads: CASSYGSFREQFF. CDR3 sequence (DNA): TGTGCCAGCAGCTACGGGTCCTTCCGGGAGCAGTTCTTC.

The chain links TRBV5-1 to TRBJ2-6, with D possibly being TRBD1 (5 bases). CDR1 is SGHRS and CDR2 is YFSETQ in the germline V gene. This CDR3 has 15 residues. V was clipped by 4 bases and J by 4 bases, with 12 bases between them. CDR3 bases: TGCGCCAGCAGCAGAAGGGGTGAGGGGGCCAACGTCCTGACTTTC. Its protein product is CASSRRGEGANVLTF.

The chain joins TRBV9 to TRBJ2-3; 12 positions agree with TRBD2. The CDR3 spans 17 residues. V trimming: 2 bases; J trimming: 5 bases; junction bases outside the gene matches: 9. Germline V gene data show CDR1 as SGDLS and CDR2 as YYNGEE. CDR3 bases: TGTGCCAGCAGCGTGTCTCCTAGCGGGAGGGCCCAAGATACGCAGTATTTT. Its protein product is CASSVSPSGRAQDTQYF.